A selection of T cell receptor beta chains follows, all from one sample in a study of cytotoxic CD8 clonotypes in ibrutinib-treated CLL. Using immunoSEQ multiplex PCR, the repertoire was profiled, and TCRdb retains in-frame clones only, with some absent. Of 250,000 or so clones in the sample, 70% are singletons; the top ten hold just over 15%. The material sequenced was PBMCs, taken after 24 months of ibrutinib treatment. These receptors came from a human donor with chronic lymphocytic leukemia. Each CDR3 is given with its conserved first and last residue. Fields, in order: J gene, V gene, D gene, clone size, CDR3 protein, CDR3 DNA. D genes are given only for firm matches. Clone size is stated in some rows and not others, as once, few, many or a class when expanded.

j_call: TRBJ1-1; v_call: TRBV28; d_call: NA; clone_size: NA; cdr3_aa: CASSFSTEAFF; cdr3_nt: TGTGCCAGCAGTTTCTCGACTGAAGCTTTCTTT
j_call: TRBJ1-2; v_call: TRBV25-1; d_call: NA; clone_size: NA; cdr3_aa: CASRSGGNKGYGYTF; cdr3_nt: TGTGCCAGCCGCTCGGGGGGGAATAAGGGCTATGGCTACACCTTC
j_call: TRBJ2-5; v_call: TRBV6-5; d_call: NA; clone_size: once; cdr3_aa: CASSYNPPQETQYF; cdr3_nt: TGTGCCAGCAGTTACAACCCGCCCCAAGAGACCCAGTACTTC
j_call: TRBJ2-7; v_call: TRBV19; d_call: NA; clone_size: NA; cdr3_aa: CASSIPGLTYEQYF; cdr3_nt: TGTGCCAGTAGTATCCCGGGACTGACCTACGAGCAGTACTTC
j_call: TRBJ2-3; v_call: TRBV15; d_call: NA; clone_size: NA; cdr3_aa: CATSSFVIDTQYF; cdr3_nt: TGTGCCACCAGCAGCTTTGTGATAGATACGCAGTATTTT
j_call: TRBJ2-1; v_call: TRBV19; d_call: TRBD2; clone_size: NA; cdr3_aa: CASSTSGGTYNEQFF; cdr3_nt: TGTGCCAGTAGTACTAGCGGGGGTACCTACAATGAGCAGTTCTTC
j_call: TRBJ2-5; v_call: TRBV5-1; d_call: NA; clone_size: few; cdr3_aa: CASSRDRTQYF; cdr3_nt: TGCGCCAGCAGCCGAGACAGGACCCAGTACTTC
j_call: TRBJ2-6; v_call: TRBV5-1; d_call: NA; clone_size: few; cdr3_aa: CASNFDSGANVLTF; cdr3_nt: TGCGCCAGCAACTTTGACTCTGGGGCCAACGTCCTGACTTTC
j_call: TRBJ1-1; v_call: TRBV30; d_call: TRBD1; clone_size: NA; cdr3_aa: CAWSYPGQGYTEAFF; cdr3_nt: TGTGCCTGGAGTTACCCGGGACAGGGTTACACTGAAGCTTTCTTT
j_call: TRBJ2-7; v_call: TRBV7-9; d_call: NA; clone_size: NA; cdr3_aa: CASSLDQVSTWQYF; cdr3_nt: TGTGCCAGCAGCTTAGATCAGGTGTCCACATGGCAGTACTTC
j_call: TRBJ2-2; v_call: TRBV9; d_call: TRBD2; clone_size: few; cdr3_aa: CASSVSRTSGIIGELFF; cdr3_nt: TGTGCCAGCAGCGTTTCGAGGACTAGCGGGATTATCGGGGAGCTGTTTTTT
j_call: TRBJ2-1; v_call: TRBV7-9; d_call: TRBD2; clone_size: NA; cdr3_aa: CASKGGGTVNEQFF; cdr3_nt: TGTGCCAGCAAAGGCGGGGGTACCGTCAATGAGCAGTTCTTC
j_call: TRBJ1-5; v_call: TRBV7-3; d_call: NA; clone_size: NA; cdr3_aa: CASSHTLNQPQHF; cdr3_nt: TGTGCCAGCAGCCACACCCTAAATCAGCCCCAGCATTTT
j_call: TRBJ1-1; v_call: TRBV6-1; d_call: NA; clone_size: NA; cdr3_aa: CASSGRTMNTEAFF; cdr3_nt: TGTGCCAGCAGTGGCCGAACAATGAACACTGAAGCTTTCTTT
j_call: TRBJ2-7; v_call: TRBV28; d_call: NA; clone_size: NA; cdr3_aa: CASSFRYFPPTEQYF; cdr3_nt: TGTGCCAGCAGTTTTCGGTACTTCCCCCCTACGGAGCAGTACTTC
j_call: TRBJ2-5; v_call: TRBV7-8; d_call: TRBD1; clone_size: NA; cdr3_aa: CASSPGQGFEGETQYF; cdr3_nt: TGTGCCAGCAGCCCAGGACAGGGGTTCGAAGGGGAGACCCAGTACTTC
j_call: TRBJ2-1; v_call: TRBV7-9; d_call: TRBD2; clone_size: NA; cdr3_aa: CASTQAGGSYEQFF; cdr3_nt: TGTGCCAGCACCCAAGCGGGAGGATCTTATGAGCAGTTCTTC
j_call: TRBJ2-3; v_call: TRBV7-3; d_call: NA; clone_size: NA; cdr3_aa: CASSLAVAPDTQYF; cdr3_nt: TGTGCCAGCAGCTTAGCGGTAGCTCCAGATACGCAGTATTTT
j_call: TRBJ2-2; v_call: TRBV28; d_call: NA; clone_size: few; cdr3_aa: CASSPTGVSGGGAGELFF; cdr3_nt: TGTGCCAGCAGTCCCACCGGGGTATCGGGTGGGGGTGCCGGGGAGCTGTTTTTT
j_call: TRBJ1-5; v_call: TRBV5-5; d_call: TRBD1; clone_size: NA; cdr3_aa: CASSSRAGGPHSNQPQHF; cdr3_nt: TGTGCCAGCAGCTCCCGGGCAGGGGGCCCTCATAGCAATCAGCCCCAGCATTTT
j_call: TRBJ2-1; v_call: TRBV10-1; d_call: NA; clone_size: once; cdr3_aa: CASSVGLSSGENEQFF; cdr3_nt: TGCGCCAGCAGTGTCGGACTTTCCTCAGGTGAGAATGAGCAGTTCTTC
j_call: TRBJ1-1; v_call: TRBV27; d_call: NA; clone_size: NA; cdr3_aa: CASSSEQGRGMNTEAFF; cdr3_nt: TGTGCCAGCAGTTCGGAGCAGGGGAGGGGGATGAACACTGAAGCTTTCTTT
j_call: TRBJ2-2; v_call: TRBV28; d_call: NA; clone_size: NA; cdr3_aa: CASTPGGANTGELFF; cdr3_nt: TGTGCCAGCACCCCCGGGGGAGCGAACACCGGGGAGCTGTTTTTT
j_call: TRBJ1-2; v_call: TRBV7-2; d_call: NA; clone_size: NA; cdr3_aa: CASSPLDVSGYTF; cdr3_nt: TGTGCCAGCAGCCCCCTGGACGTCAGTGGCTACACCTTC
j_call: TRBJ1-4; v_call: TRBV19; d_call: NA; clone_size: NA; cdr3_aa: CASSPPPRGIYANEKLFF; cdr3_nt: TGTGCCAGTAGTCCCCCTCCCCGGGGGATCTACGCTAATGAAAAACTGTTTTTT
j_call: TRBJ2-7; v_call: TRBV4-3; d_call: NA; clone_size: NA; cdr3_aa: CASSQGMGPAYEQYF; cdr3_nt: TGCGCCAGCAGCCAAGGGATGGGGCCGGCCTACGAGCAGTACTTC
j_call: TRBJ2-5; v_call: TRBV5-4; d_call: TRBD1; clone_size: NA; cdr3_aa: CASSFWTGQQETQYF; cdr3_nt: TGTGCCAGCAGCTTCTGGACAGGGCAACAAGAGACCCAGTACTTC
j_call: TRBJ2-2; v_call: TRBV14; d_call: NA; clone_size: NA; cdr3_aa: CASSPRTDTGELFF; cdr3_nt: TGTGCCAGCAGCCCCAGGACAGACACCGGGGAGCTGTTTTTT
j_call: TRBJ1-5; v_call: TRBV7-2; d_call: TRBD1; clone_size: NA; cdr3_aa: CASSLVTGGQPQHF; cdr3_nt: TGTGCCAGCAGCTTAGTGACAGGGGGCCAGCCCCAGCATTTT
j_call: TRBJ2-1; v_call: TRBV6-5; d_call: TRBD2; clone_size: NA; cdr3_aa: CASSYWAGGQNEQFF; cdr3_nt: TGTGCCAGCAGTTACTGGGCGGGAGGGCAGAATGAGCAGTTCTTC
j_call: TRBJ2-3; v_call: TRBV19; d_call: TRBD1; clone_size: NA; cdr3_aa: CASSWGQRTDTQYF; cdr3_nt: TGTGCCAGTAGTTGGGGACAGCGCACAGATACGCAGTATTTT
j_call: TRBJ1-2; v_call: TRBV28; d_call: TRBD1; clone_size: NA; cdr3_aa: CASRMGAATGPYGYTF; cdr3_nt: TGTGCCAGCAGAATGGGCGCCGCGACAGGGCCTTATGGCTACACCTTC
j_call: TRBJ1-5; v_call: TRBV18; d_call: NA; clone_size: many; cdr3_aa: CASSPPGQPQHF; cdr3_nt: TGTGCCAGCTCACCACCGGGTCAGCCCCAGCATTTT
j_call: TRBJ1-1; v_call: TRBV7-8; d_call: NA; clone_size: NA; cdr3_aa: CASSGNMNTEAFF; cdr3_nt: TGTGCCAGCAGCGGGAACATGAACACTGAAGCTTTCTTT
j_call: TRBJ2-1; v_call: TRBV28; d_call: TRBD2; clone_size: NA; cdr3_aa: CASSVPLAGGDNEQFF; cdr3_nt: TGTGCCAGCAGTGTCCCACTAGCGGGAGGAGACAATGAGCAGTTCTTC
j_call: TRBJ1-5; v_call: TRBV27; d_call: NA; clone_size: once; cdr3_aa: CASSFEGRNQPQHF; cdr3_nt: TGTGCCAGCAGTTTTGAGGGACGCAATCAGCCCCAGCATTTT
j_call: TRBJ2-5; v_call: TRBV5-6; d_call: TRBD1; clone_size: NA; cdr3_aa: CASSLDRGRVETQYF; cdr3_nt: TGTGCCAGCAGCTTGGACAGGGGGCGGGTGGAGACCCAGTACTTC